This T cell receptor (beta chain) was recovered during a study of OX40 agonist ivuxolimab in advanced cancers. About the study: Each dose-escalation patient presented with hepatocellular carcinoma, melanoma, renal cell or head and neck cancer. Study-wide findings and caveats: Among expanded peripheral T cells, antigen specificity went undetermined.

This clone was detected only once. Its antigen is not known. The germline V gene encodes CDR1 SGHVS and CDR2 FNYEAQ. Between the trimmed V and J ends, which lost 1 base and 9 bases, there was a span of 15 bases. The CDR3 is 14 amino acids. Sequencing was performed with immunoSEQ multiplex PCR; in TCRdb, only in-frame clones are kept and a portion is missing. The sample records roughly 23,000 clones, 70% to 90% being singletons. This clonotype was sampled from an adult with an advanced solid tumor such as melanoma, head and neck, liver or kidney cancer. The chain carries TRBV7-6 and TRBJ2-5; D gene uncertain. Here the sequenced sample was CD4+ or CD8+ T cells sorted from blood, taken in a trial of the OX40 agonist ivuxolimab. As DNA, the CDR3 is TGTGCCAGCAGCTTAGGAGTTGGGCAAGGGTCCCAGTACTTC. As protein: CASSLGVGQGSQYF.